This TCR beta chain was profiled in a study of T cells expressing NK-cell markers. Study in general: Among eight sequenced donors, seven carried HCMV seropositivity while one was seronegative.

Turning to this clonotype: The antigen remains undetermined.

Notes on the study in general: These clonotypes, the leaders elsewhere, also led the CD3+CD56-NKG2C+ fraction in a handful of donors. Dominant NKG2C+ clonotype frequencies of about 1.0-8% of CD8+ T cells were measured in five or six donors.

The CDR3 extends over 16 amino acids. The V gene's germline CDR1 is SGHTA and CDR2 FQGNSA. The authors made TCR beta cDNA libraries by 5'RACE template switching. This switching added a universal primer site and UMIs. TCRdb reanalyzed the 5' RACE reads and collapses them to one entry per CDR3 protein, without DNA. The sample data list about half a million distinct CDR3 sequences. The chain recombines TRBV7-2 with TRBJ2-5; TCRdb's D call of TRBD2 is untestable without DNA. The sequenced sample was blood T cells: a sorted CD56 or NKG2C T cell subset, CD4+ or CD8+ T cells, or bulk PBMC T cells (not recorded which). The sequence derives from a woman aged 50 to 60 in good health. The CDR3 region is CASSPDLAGVRETQYF.